A single sample gave rise to the 14 T cell receptor beta chains below, sequenced in a study of a mutant IDH1 vaccine in newly diagnosed glioma. The data were produced by immunoSEQ multiplex PCR, yet TCRdb's version contains in-frame clones alone and is incomplete. The sample has 23,000 or so clones, roughly 93% seen once. Stated time point: baseline, week 1 (first vaccination visit). Treatment noted: pre-vaccination baseline after standard-of-care therapy. This sample comprised PBMCs, obtained from a glioma patient treated with radiotherapy, temozolomide or both. The receptors shown here come from a man between 40 and 49 years old with glioma.

V usage is TRBV7-2 and J usage is TRBJ2-4; the D is unclear. This CDR3 has 12 amino acids. The V gene lost 0 bases and the J gene lost 6 bases, with 3 bases spanning the gap. Germline V gene sequence: CDR1 SGHTA, CDR2 FQGNSA. CDR3 in amino acids: CASSLAPNIQYF. In DNA, the CDR3 is TGTGCCAGCAGCTTAGCGCCAAACATTCAGTACTTC.

This chain joins TRBV5-4 and TRBJ1-3; D is perhaps TRBD1 (6 bases). Germline V gives CDR1 SGHNT, CDR2 YYREEE (reference sequence). V lost 5 bases, J lost 2 bases, and 17 bases lay in between. The length of the CDR3 is 16 residues. The CDR3 spells CASSLGGRRPGNTIYF. DNA for the CDR3: TGTGCCAGCAGTCTTGGGGGCAGGAGGCCTGGAAACACCATATATTTT.

The CDR3 reads CASRSRRGSYEQYF. The DNA for the CDR3 is TGTGCCAGCAGATCGCGCAGGGGATCCTACGAGCAGTACTTC. The chain joins TRBV5-8 to TRBJ2-7; possible D gene TRBD1, 6 bases. V lost 5 bases, J lost 1 base, and 13 bases lay in between. The CDR3 totals 14 residues. Per germline, CDR1 SGHTS and CDR2 YDEGEE.

The V and J genes are TRBV7-3 and TRBJ1-2, with 8 bases fitting TRBD1. The CDR3 contains 15 residues. Germline-derived CDR1 and CDR2 are SGHTA and FQGTGA. V shed 1 base and J 4 bases; nucleotides not matched to a gene: 5. CDR3 nucleotide sequence: TGTGCCAGCAGCTTAAATCCCGGGACAGGCTATGGCTACACCTTC. It translates to CASSLNPGTGYGYTF. Using reference TRBV7-3 and TRBJ1-2 for the parts outside the CDR3, the full variable domain is GAGVSQTPSNKVTEKGKYVELRCDPISGHTALYWYRQSLGQGPEFLIYFQGTGAADDSGLPNDRFFAVRPEGSVSTLKIQRTERGDSAVYLCASSLNPGTGYGYTFGSGTRLTVV.

This sequence joins TRBV5-4 and TRBJ2-1, with D perhaps being TRBD1 or TRBD2 (5 bases each). This CDR3 is built from 15 residues. V was pared by 1 base and J by 9 bases, with 17 bases between. Looked up from germline, CDR1 is SGHNT and CDR2 is YYREEE (reference sequence). CDR3 nucleotides: TGTGCCAGCAGCTTGAGGGGTACCCGAGGGTCTGAGCAGTTCTTC. Translated, it gives CASSLRGTRGSEQFF.

The genes are TRBV7-2 and TRBJ2-5; D may correspond to TRBD1 or TRBD2 (5 bases each). Germline V CDR1 and CDR2: SGHTA, FQGNSA. Trimming took 4 bases from V and 5 from J, leaving 8 bases between them. This CDR3 spans 12 amino acids. The CDR3 coding sequence is TGTGCCAGCAGCTCCGAGGGGGAGACCCAGTACTTC. This encodes CASSSEGETQYF.

CDR3 protein: CASSRDSNYGYTF. The CDR3 DNA follows: TGTGCCAGCAGTCGAGACAGTAACTATGGCTACACCTTC. The chain uses TRBV2 and TRBJ1-2; D may be TRBD1 (5 bases). V was shortened by 5 bases and J by 1 base, with 8 bases between the two germline ends. Germline CDR1 and CDR2: SNHLY and FYNNEI. CDR3 length equals 13 residues.

Here the CDR3 DNA reads TGCGCCAGCATCTCTTTAAGGGGCGCTGGCTACACCTTC. Residues: CASISLRGAGYTF. The chain recombines TRBV10-1 with TRBJ1-2; possible D gene TRBD1, 5 bases. Trimming left V 7 bases short and J 7 bases short, with 16 bases between. From germline, CDR1 is WNHNN and CDR2 SYGVQD (reference sequence). The CDR3 consists of 13 residues.

V is TRBV19 and J is TRBJ2-2; 8 positions agree with TRBD2. Germline V lookup: CDR1 LNHDA, CDR2 SQIVND (reference sequence). Trimming cost V 3 bases and J 2 bases; bases outside gene matches: 2. The CDR3 has 15 residues. Written as DNA, the CDR3 is TGTGCCAGTAGTATGCTAGCGGGCAACACCGGGGAGCTGTTTTTT. Amino acids: CASSMLAGNTGELFF.

The chain joins TRBV15 to TRBJ2-1; the D call may be TRBD1 or TRBD2 (5 bases each). The V end lost 8 bases, the J end lost 2 bases, and 10 bases lay between the germline ends. From germline, CDR1 is LNHNV and CDR2 YYDKDF (reference sequence). This CDR3 has 13 residues. CDR3 nucleotides: TGTGCCACCGGGGGTGCGGCCTACAATGAGCAGTTCTTC. This gives the protein CATGGAAYNEQFF.

The chain joins TRBV7-2 to TRBJ1-2; D uncertain. The CDR3 is made up of 13 amino acids. Trimming removed 1 base at V and 10 bases at J, with 13 bases between. The germline gives CDR1 SGHTA, CDR2 FQGNSA. The CDR3, as DNA: TGTGCCAGCAGCTTAGGAAGACTTGACGACTACACCTTC. Protein product: CASSLGRLDDYTF.

The chain couples TRBV7-2 to TRBJ2-7; the match to TRBD2 covers 8 bases. The CDR3 is 17 amino acids. Germline V gene lookup returns CDR1 SGHTA and CDR2 FQGNSA. Trimming cost V 0 bases and J 4 bases; bases outside gene matches: 11. The CDR3 DNA reads TGTGCCAGCAGCTTAGCTAGCGGGACTGTGACCGAATACGAGCAGTACTTC. Protein sequence: CASSLASGTVTEYEQYF.

The chain carries TRBV19 and TRBJ2-4, with D unresolved. V lost 7 bases, J lost 4 bases, and 11 bases lay in between. Germline assignment: CDR1 LNHDA and CDR2 SQIVND (reference sequence). The CDR3 contains 13 residues. In DNA form, the CDR3 reads TGTGCCAGTACCTCGGCGGATAAAAACATTCAGTACTTC. Translating gives CASTSADKNIQYF. The whole variable domain, filled in from reference TRBV19 and TRBJ2-4, reads DGGITQSPKYLFRKEGQNVTLSCEQNLNHDAMYWYRQDPGQGLRLIYYSQIVNDFQKGDIAEGYSVSREKKESFPLTVTSAQKNPTAFYLCASTSADKNIQYFGAGTRLSVL.

The chain couples TRBV5-4 to TRBJ1-2, with TRBD1 identical over 10 bases. Unmatched junction bases numbered 8, after V lost 0 bases and J lost 3 bases. Germline loops: CDR1 SGHNT, CDR2 YYREEE (reference sequence). The CDR3 is made up of 17 amino acids. CDR3 residues: CASSLGGQGSVYYGYTF. The CDR3 DNA follows: TGTGCCAGCAGCTTGGGGGGACAGGGGTCGGTTTACTATGGCTACACCTTC.